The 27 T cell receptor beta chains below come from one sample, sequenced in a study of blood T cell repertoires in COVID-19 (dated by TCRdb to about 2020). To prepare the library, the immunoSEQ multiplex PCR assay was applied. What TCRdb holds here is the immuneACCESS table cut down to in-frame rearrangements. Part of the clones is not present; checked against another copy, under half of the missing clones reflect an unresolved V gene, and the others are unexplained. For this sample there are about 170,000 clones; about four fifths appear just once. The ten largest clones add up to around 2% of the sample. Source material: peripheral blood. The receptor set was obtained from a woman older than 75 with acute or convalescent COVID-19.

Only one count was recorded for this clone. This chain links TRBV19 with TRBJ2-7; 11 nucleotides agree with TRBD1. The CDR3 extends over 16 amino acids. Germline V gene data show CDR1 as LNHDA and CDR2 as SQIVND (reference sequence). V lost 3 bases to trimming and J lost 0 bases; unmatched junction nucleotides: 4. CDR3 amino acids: CASSMAGTGGSYEQYF. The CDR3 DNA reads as TGTGCCAGTAGTATGGCTGGGACAGGGGGCTCCTACGAGCAGTACTTC.

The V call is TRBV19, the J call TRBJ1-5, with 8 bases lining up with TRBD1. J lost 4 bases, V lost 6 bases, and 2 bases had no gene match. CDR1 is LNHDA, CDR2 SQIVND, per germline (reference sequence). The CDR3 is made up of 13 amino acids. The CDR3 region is CASRDRDNQPQHF. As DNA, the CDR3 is TGTGCCAGTAGGGACAGGGATAATCAGCCCCAGCATTTT.

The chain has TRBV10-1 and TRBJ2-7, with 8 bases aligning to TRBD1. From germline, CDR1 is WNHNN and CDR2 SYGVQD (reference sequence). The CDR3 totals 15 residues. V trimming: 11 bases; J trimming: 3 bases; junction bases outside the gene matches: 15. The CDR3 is CAPSRPETGDYEQYF. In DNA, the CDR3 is TGCGCCCCCAGTCGACCCGAGACAGGGGACTACGAGCAGTACTTC.

The CDR3 spells CASSPETNTGELFF. The CDR3 DNA is TGTGCCAGCAGCCCGGAGACGAACACCGGGGAGCTGTTTTTT. V gene TRBV7-9 combines with J gene TRBJ2-2; D is unresolved. Germline V lookup: CDR1 SEHNR, CDR2 FQNEAQ (reference sequence). CDR3 size: 14 residues. Between the trimmed V and J ends, which lost 5 bases and 0 bases, there was a span of 7 bases.

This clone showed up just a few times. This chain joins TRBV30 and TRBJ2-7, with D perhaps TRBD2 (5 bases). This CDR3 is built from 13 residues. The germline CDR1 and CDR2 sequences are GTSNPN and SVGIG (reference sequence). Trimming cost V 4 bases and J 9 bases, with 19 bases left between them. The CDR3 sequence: CAWTTDSRASQYF. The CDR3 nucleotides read TGTGCCTGGACTACCGACTCGAGGGCCTCGCAGTACTTC.

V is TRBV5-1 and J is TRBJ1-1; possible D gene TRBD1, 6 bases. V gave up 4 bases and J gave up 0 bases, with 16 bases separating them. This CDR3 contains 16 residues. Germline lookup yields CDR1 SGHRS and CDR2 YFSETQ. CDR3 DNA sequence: TGCGCCAGCAGCGTGAGACAGGCAAAACTGAACACTGAAGCTTTCTTT. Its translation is CASSVRQAKLNTEAFF.

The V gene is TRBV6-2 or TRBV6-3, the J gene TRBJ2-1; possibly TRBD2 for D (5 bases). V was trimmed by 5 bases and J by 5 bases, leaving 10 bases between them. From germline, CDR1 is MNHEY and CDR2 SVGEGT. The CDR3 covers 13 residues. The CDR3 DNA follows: TGTGCCAGCAGTGGCGGGCCGCACAATGAGCAGTTCTTC. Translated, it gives CASSGGPHNEQFF.

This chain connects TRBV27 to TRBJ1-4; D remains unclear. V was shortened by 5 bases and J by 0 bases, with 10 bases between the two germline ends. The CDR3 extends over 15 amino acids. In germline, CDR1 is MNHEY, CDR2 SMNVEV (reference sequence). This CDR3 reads CASSDHSATNEKLFF. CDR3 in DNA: TGTGCCAGCAGTGACCACAGTGCAACTAATGAAAAACTGTTTTTT.

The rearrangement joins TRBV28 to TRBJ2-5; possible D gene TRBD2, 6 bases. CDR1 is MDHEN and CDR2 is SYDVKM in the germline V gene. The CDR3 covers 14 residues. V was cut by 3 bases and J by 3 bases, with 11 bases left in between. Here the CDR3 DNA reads TGTGCCAGCAGTTTTCGTGCGGGAAAAGAGACCCAGTACTTC. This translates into CASSFRAGKETQYF.

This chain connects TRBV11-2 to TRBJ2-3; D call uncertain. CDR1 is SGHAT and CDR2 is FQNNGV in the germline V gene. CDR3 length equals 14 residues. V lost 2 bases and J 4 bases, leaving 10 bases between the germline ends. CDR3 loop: CASSLLWSADTQYF. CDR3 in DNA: TGTGCCAGCAGCTTATTGTGGAGTGCAGATACGCAGTATTTT.

CDR3 amino acids: CASSLQQEKLFF. CDR3 DNA sequence: TGTGCCAGCAGCCTACAACAGGAAAAACTGTTTTTT. The chain couples TRBV4-2 to TRBJ1-4; D uncertain. Trimming stripped 4 bases from V and 8 bases from J, with 8 bases between. The CDR3 sequence is 12 residues long. Germline CDR1 and CDR2: LGHNA and YNFKEQ.

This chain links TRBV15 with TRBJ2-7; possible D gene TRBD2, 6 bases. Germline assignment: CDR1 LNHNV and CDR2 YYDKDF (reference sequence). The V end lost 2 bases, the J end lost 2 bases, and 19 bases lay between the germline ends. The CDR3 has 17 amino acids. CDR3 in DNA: TGTGCCACCAGCAGACCCCCTGGGCTAGCGACCGCCTACGAGCAGTACTTC. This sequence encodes CATSRPPGLATAYEQYF.

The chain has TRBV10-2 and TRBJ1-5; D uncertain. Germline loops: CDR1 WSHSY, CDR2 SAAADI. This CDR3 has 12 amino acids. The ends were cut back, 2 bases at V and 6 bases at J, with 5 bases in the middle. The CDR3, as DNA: TGCGCCAGCAGTGAGAGACTTCAGCCCCAGCATTTT. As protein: CASSERLQPQHF.

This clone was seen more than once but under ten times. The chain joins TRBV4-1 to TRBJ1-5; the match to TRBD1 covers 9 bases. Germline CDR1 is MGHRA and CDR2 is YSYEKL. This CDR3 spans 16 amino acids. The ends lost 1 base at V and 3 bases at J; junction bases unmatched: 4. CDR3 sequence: CASSQGQGEDNQPQHF. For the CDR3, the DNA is TGCGCCAGCAGCCAAGGACAGGGGGAGGACAATCAGCCCCAGCATTTT.

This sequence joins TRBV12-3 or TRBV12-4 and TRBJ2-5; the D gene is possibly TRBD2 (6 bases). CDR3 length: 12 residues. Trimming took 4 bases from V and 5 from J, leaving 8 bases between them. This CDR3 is CASSSGGETQYF. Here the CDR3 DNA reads TGTGCCAGCAGTTCAGGAGGGGAGACCCAGTACTTC.

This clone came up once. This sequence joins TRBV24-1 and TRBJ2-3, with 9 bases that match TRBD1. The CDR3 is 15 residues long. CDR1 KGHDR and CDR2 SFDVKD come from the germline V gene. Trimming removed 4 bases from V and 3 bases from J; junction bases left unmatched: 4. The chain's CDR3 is CATSDLGQGTDTQYF. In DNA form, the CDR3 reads TGTGCCACCAGTGACCTGGGACAGGGAACAGATACGCAGTATTTT.

As DNA, the CDR3 is TGTGCCAGTACCGTCGGACAGTCTGGAAACACCATATATTTT. Translating it yields CASTVGQSGNTIYF. The chain has TRBV19 and TRBJ1-3; weak D call: TRBD1 (6 bases). V dropped 7 bases and J dropped 1 base, with 11 bases sitting between them. The germline V gene has CDR1 LNHDA and CDR2 SQIVND (reference sequence). The CDR3 contains 14 residues.

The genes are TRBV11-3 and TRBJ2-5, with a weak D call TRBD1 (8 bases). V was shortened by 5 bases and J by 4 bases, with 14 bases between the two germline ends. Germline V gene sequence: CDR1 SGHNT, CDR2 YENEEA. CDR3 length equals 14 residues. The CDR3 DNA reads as TGTGCCAGCAGCGCTACAGGGGGGGGAGAGACCCAGTACTTC. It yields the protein CASSATGGGETQYF.

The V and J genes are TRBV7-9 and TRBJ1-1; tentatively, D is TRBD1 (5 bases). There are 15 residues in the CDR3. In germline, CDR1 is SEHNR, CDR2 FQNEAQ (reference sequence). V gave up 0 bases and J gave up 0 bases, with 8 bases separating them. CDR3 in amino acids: CASSLAGGMNTEAFF. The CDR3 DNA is TGTGCCAGCAGCTTAGCTGGGGGGATGAACACTGAAGCTTTCTTT.

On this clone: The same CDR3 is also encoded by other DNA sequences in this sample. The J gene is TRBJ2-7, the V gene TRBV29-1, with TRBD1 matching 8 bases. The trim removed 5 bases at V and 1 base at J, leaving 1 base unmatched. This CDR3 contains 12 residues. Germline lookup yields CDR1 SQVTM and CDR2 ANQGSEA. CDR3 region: CSVRTGSYEQYF. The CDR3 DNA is TGCAGCGTTAGGACAGGGTCCTACGAGCAGTACTTC.

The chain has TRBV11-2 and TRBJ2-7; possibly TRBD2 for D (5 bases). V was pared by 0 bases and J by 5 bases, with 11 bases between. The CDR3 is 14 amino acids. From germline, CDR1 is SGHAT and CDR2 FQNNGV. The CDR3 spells CASSLDARGHEQYF. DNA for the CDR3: TGTGCCAGCAGCTTAGATGCCCGGGGTCACGAGCAGTACTTC. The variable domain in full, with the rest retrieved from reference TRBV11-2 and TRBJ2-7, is EAGVAQSPRYKIIEKRQSVAFWCNPISGHATLYWYQQILGQGPKLLIQFQNNGVVDDSQLPKDRFSAERLKGVDSTLKIQPAKLEDSAVYLCASSLDARGHEQYFGPGTRLTVT.

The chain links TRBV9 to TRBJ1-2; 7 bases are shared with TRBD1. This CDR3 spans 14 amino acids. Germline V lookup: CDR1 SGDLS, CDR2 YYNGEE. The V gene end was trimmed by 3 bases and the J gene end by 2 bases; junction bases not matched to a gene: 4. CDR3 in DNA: TGTGCCAGCAGCGCCCGGGACAGAAACTATGGCTACACCTTC. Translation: CASSARDRNYGYTF.

In nucleotides, the CDR3 is TGTGCCTGGAGTGTAAACAGAAAAGCTGGAAACACCATATATTTT. This translates into CAWSVNRKAGNTIYF. The chain carries TRBV30 and TRBJ1-3, with D unresolved. V was pared by 0 bases and J by 2 bases, with 11 bases between. The germline CDR1 and CDR2 sequences are GTSNPN and SVGIG (reference sequence). The CDR3 runs to 15 residues.

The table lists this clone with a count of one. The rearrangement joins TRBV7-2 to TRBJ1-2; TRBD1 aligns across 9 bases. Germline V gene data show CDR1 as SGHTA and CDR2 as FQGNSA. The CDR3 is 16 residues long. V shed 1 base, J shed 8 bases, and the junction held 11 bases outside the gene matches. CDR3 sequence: CASSLGIGTGFGGYTF. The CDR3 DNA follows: TGTGCCAGCAGCTTAGGTATAGGGACAGGGTTTGGCGGCTACACCTTC.

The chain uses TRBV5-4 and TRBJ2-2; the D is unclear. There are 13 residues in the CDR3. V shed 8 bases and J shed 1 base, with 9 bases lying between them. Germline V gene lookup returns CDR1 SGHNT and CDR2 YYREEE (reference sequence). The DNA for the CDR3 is TGTGCCAGTACCTATGTGAACACCGGGGAGCTGTTTTTT. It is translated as CASTYVNTGELFF.

The CDR3 loop reads CAWSVRETQYF. CDR3 DNA sequence: TGTGCCTGGAGTGTCAGAGAGACCCAGTACTTC. The chain carries TRBV30 and TRBJ2-5; D unresolved. The V end was cut by 0 bases, the J end by 4 bases, with 3 bases between. This CDR3 comprises 11 residues. The germline V gene encodes CDR1 GTSNPN and CDR2 SVGIG (reference sequence).

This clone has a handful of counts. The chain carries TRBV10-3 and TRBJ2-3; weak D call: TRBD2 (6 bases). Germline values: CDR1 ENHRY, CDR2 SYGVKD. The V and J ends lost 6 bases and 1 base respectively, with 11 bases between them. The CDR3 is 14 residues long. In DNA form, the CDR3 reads TGTGCCATCAGAACGGGACTTCGCACAGATACGCAGTATTTT. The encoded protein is CAIRTGLRTDTQYF.